The T cell receptor (beta chain) under discussion was sequenced for a study of cytomegalovirus exposure and HLA in healthy donors (dated by TCRdb to 2016 to 2017). The study in broad terms: An earlier analysis of some 620 of the donors reported 276 Gb of sequence data and 95 million to 140 million unique TCR beta sequences obtained from 150 million to 200 million T cells. Every discovery cohort repertoire had been produced on one sequencing platform. The study profiled the T cell repertoires of about 640 subjects by immunosequencing and related them to cytomegalovirus serostatus. Among 300 to 450 genotyped donors of the cohort, an average of roughly 240,000 unique TCR beta nucleotide sequences were sequenced per donor, roughly 18% of them non-productive. Four or five DR-DQ haplotypes were handled as single units for association and clustering because linkage in the cohort was strong. In a later analysis, previously published TCR beta repertoires from roughly 710 donors were re-analyzed and high-resolution HLA genotyping was added so that TCR occurrence patterns could be studied. The number of donors typed differed by locus, with about 629-630 for A, B, C, DRB1 and DQB1, around 560 for DQA1, approximately 570 for DPA1, and around 460 for DPB1. In the later analysis, no new phenotypic data were used to find candidate immune exposures; instead, reliance was placed on TCR beta sequences and their occurrence across donors. Besides the first cohort of 666 subjects, a separate validation cohort made up of 120 different subjects was used. In a later genetic analysis, genome-wide SNP genotypes for about three fifths of the roughly 670 donors were used, and that subset was treated as a discovery cohort. An early release covering more than 500 HLA-typed donors comprised about 300 gigabases of sequencing data and around 86 million unique TCR sequences. Donor age, sex, ethnicity and CMV serostatus were compiled together with the repertoire data. An earlier analysis of 500 to 650 of the donors applied high-throughput TCR beta sequencing to assess whether each TCR beta V gene segment acted as functional or pseudogenic. Both class I and class II loci were covered by HLA typing, at four-digit resolution. Of the roughly 400 genotyped donors, roughly 80% fell in the genetic ancestry cluster associated with self-reported Caucasian donors. The aim of the study was to test whether cataloging public T cell receptors could identify signatures of past pathogen exposure. To predict cytomegalovirus infection status, the study brought together high-throughput TCR immunosequencing, statistical association of individual TCRs with disease status, and machine learning. Study-wide findings and limitations: In a later genetic analysis, fewer N-insertions in productive TCRs were reported among donors in an Asian-associated ancestry cluster than the roughly 640-donor mean. The classifier was reported to diagnose cytomegalovirus status with high specificity and sensitivity in both the original and validation cohorts. Three of the identified cytomegalovirus-associated TCR beta chains were confirmed in vitro to be specific for cytomegalovirus antigens. When HLA alleles, especially DR and DQ, strongly co-occurred, attributing TCR associations to individual alleles was difficult. A later analysis found that TCR association rates varied across HLA loci, with DRB1 alleles showing the most associated TCRs and HLA-C alleles the fewest. Most TCR sequences were observed very rarely across donors, whereas some public TCRs were present in many individuals. In a later analysis, HLA-associated TCR beta chains were found to be more clonally expanded and to have lower generation probabilities than equally common non-associated chains. CMV serostatus was the only immune exposure information available for the cohort. A further reported finding was that TCR beta sequences accurately predicted the HLA-A and HLA-B alleles for most subjects in the first cohort. A later genetic analysis associated a missense DCLRE1C variant with V-gene and J-gene trimming of TCR beta chains, and an independent cohort replicated the association. In a later analysis, around 17,000 TCR beta sequences were associated with specific HLA alleles at a false discovery rate of 0.05. Because counts were too low, 15 to 20 rarely observed V segments, including chromosome 9 orphons, were left out of the earlier analysis of some 600 of the donors. Presence/absence analyses assumed roughly uniform sequencing depth across donors, an assumption that may not hold. A total of 164 TCR beta chains were listed by the study as associated with cytomegalovirus. In a later analysis, most CMV-associated TCR beta chains were found to appear HLA-restricted, with HLA associations seemingly driven largely by CMV exposure. Only TCR beta chains were sequenced in this cohort, and the absence of alpha or paired-chain data limited detectable features. Because the 87-base-pair reads could not distinguish some IMGT-functional V segments, including TRBV6-2 and TRBV6-3, those segments were excluded. According to the authors, the approach could potentially be generalized to other disease states and immunological phenotypes. Because some donors lacked HLA typing at each locus, the association tests relied only on the typed subset. Linkage disequilibrium might explain the correlated functional status among segregating V segments, but an unknown experimental factor could not be ruled out. A later analysis reported that several top co-occurrence clusters appeared linked to parvovirus B19, influenza, CMV and Epstein-Barr virus. In an earlier analysis of approximately 600 of the donors, most TCR beta V segments were observed in productive rearrangements about 87% or about 30% of the time, broadly matching IMGT annotations. The sequencing pipeline was judged likely to have produced a cluster of highly shared sequence variants as a technical artifact.

Remarks on this clone: The target of this receptor is not known. One base away there is no much larger clone; base qualities are not given.

Libraries were built with the immunoSEQ multiplex PCR assay. The multiplex PCR relied on a mix of 60 forward primers for TCR Vbeta segments and 13 reverse primers for TCR Jbeta segments. The CDR3 region of rearranged TCR beta genes was amplified from genomic DNA by a multiplex PCR assay. Amplified TCR beta libraries were sequenced as 87-base-pair reads on the Illumina HiSeq System. The published analysis was carried out like this. A later analysis tallied 80 million to 95 million unique TCR beta chains across the 650 to 750 repertoires, and around 10 million of those chains were shared by two or more donors. Raw reads were error-corrected and collapsed into unique sequences by a nearest-neighbor algorithm in which closely related sequences were merged to remove PCR and sequencing errors. V, D and J gene segments were assigned by aligning CDR3 sequences to IMGT reference sequences. For a sequence to be retained, a match of at least six nucleotides was required to both a V gene segment and a J gene segment. Rearrangements were called productive when the CDR3 lacked stop codons and stayed in frame with V and J; all others were non-productive. CDR3 was defined by IMGT convention, running from the second conserved V-encoded cysteine to the conserved J-encoded phenylalanine. The earlier analysis of a few hundred of the donors excluded sequences that lacked an unambiguous match to a single V gene segment. In an earlier analysis of approximately 590 of the donors, V segments were called functional above 56.7% productive rearrangements and were called segregating when the between-donor standard deviation exceeded 5%. A statistical classification framework was built to diagnose cytomegalovirus status from the catalog of TCR beta chain sequences. V and J gene assignment, in a later analysis, came from comparing TCR nucleotide sequences with IMGT/GENE-DB human TR gene sequences. In a later analysis, CDR3 sequences and most-parsimonious VDJ recombination scenarios were assigned using the TCRdist pipeline. A later analysis defined each TCR beta chain by its CDR3 amino acid sequence plus V-gene family, and excluded reads lacking a unique V-gene family. In a later analysis, 500 to 700 highly shared, low-generation-probability nucleotide sequences were removed to address suspected cross-contamination and a sequencing artifact. In a later analysis, a clonal expansion index for each public chain was calculated from normalized within-repertoire ranks of inferred template counts. In a later analysis, generation probabilities were computed with a VDJ recombination model fitted to out-of-frame rearrangements, and the resulting probabilities were checked against IGoR. In a later analysis, TCR-TCR, TCR-HLA and TCR-CMV co-occurrence was scored with hypergeometric tests, and a repertoire-size bias correction was applied to TCR pairs. A later analysis estimated false discovery rates by permuting HLA or CMV assignments 20 times. A later analysis grouped co-occurring TCRs with DBSCAN, adding TCRdist sequence similarity when clustering within HLA-allele-positive subsets. Repertoires with fewer than 30,000 or more than 120,000 public chains were left out of co-occurrence clustering, as were roughly five repertoires with anomalous nucleotide sharing. Sourced from immuneACCESS, this table was stored by TCRdb with only in-frame sequences that have V and J called. A share of the clones is absent; for the studies checked, an unresolved V gene accounts for under half, and the remainder has no known explanation. V, J and clone size derive from that table, while D and trimming were established from the DNA sequence. This sample comprises approximately 190,000 clones, 78% of them detected only once. The ten largest account for around 6.1% of the sample.

Compared with germline, V lacks 0 bases and J lacks 4 bases; bases without a gene match: 1. Inclusive of the bounding cysteine and phenylalanine, the CDR3 is 14 residues long. The sequence is cut down to CDR3 DNA, 42 bases in frame from base 1. Reading the germline V gene gives CDR1 SGHTA and CDR2 FQGNSA. In total, roughly 670 healthy bone marrow donors made up the cohort. Cohort members were all nominally healthy when sampled, although unrecorded immune exposures were likely present. The donor was CMV seropositive and was included in the group of 250 to 300 seropositive cohort members. A peripheral blood sample was collected from each donor, and TCR beta sequencing was performed on peripheral blood mononuclear cells. The Qiagen DNeasy Blood Extraction Kit was used to extract genomic DNA from the blood cell samples.

The chain is encoded by TRBV7-2 joined to TRBJ1-2, and 8 bases in between align with TRBD1. Sequencing was carried out using PBMCs. This receptor was obtained from a woman aged 25 to 45 in good health and CMV-seropositive. The DNA reads as follows: TGTGCCAGCAGCTTAGCAGGGACAGGCTATGGCTACACCTTC. This yields the protein CASSLAGTGYGYTF.